This TCR beta chain was identified during a study of type 1 and type 2 diabetes patients. PCR was run on genomic DNA. The TCR beta CDR3 region was amplified using 30 forward and 13 reverse primers. TCRdb redid the calling of the multiplex PCR reads with MiXCR, one entry per CDR3 protein. There are fewer than 300,000 distinct CDR3 sequences in the sample; more than 45% occur only once, and approximately 15% lies in the top ten. V dropped 5 bases and J dropped 0 bases, with 10 bases sitting between them. The CDR3 runs 15 residues. Germline lookup yields CDR1 SNHLY and CDR2 FYNNEI. The J gene is TRBJ2-2, the V gene TRBV2, with D perhaps TRBD1 (6 bases). The source material was peripheral blood mononuclear cells (PBMCs). The origin of this receptor is a man between 18 and 35 years old with type 2 diabetes. The CDR3 loop is CASSQDRTNTGELFF. The DNA of the CDR3 is TGTGCCAGCAGTCAAGACAGGACGAACACCGGGGAGCTGTTTTTT. Together with reference TRBV2 and TRBJ2-2, the CDR3 gives the full variable domain: EPEVTQTPSHQVTQMGQEVILRCVPISNHLYFYWYRQILGQKVEFLVSFYNNEISEKSEIFDDQFSVERPDGSNFTLKIRSTKLEDSAMYFCASSQDRTNTGELFFGEGSRLTVL.